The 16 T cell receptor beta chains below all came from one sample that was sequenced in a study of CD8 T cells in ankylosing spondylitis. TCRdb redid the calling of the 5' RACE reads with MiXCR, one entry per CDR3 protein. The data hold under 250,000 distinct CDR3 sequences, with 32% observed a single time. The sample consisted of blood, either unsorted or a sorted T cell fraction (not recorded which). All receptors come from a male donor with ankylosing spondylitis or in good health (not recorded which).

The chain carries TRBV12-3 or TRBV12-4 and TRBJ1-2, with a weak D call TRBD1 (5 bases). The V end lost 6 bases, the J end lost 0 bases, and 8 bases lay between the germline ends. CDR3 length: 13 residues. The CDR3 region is CASRQAANYGYTF. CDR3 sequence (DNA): TGTGCCAGCAGACAGGCAGCTAACTATGGCTACACCTTC.

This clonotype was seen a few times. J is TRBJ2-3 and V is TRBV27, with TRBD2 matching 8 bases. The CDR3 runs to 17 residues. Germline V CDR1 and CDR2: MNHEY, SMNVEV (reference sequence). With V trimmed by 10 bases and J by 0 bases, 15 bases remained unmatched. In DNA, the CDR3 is TGTGCCAACCAACCAAAAGGCGGGGGGTCTAGCACAGATACGCAGTATTTT. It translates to CANQPKGGGSSTDTQYF.

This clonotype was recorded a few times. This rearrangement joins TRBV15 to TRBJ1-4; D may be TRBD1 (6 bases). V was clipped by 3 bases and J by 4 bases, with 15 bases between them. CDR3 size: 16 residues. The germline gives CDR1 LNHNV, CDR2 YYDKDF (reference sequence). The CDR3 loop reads CATSSRRGVGNEKLFF. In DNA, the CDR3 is TGTGCCACCAGCAGCCGGAGGGGGGTTGGTAATGAAAAACTGTTTTTT.

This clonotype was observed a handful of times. As DNA, the CDR3 is TGTGCCACCCTGGGGACAGGGAGTGAGACCCAGTACTTC. It codes for CATLGTGSETQYF. The rearrangement joins TRBV6-1 to TRBJ2-5, with 9 bases fitting TRBD1. The ends lost 10 bases at V and 5 bases at J; junction bases unmatched: 8. Germline CDR1 and CDR2: MNHNS and SASEGT. The CDR3 has 13 amino acids.

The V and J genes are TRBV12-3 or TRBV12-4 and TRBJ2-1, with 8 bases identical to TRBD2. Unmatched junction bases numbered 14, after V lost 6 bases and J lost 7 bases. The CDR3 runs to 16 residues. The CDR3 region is CASSHTARGAGNEQFF. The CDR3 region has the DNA TGTGCCAGCAGCCATACCGCGCGGGGGGCGGGTAATGAGCAGTTCTTC.

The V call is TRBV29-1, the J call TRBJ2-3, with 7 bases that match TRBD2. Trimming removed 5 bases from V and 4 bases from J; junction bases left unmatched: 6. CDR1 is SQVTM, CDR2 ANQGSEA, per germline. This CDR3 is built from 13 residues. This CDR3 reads CSVFEAGADTQYF. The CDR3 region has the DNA TGCAGCGTTTTTGAGGCGGGAGCAGATACGCAGTATTTT.

The CDR3 spells CSVEEAGRWTEAFF. The CDR3 bases are TGCAGCGTTGAAGAGGCGGGCCGTTGGACTGAAGCTTTCTTT. The V and J genes are TRBV29-1 and TRBJ1-1; D gene uncertain. CDR1 is SQVTM, CDR2 ANQGSEA, per germline. The CDR3 runs to 14 residues. The germline V and J ends were trimmed by 0 bases and 5 bases, with 13 bases remaining between them.

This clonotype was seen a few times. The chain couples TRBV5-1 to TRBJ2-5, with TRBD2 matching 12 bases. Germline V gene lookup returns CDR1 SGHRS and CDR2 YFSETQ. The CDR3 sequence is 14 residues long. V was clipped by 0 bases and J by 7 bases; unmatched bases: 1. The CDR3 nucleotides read TGCGCCAGCAGCTTGGGGACTAGCGGGATGACCCAGTACTTC. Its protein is CASSLGTSGMTQYF.

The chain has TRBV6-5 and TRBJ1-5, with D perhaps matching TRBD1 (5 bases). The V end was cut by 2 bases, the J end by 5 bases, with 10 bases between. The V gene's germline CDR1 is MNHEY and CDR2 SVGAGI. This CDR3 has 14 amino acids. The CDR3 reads CASSYGQGDQPQHF. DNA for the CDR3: TGTGCCAGCAGTTACGGGCAGGGAGATCAGCCCCAGCATTTT.

DNA for the CDR3: TGTGCCAGCAGCGCGGCTGGAGCCGGGACAGGGCATAGGTCCGGGGCCAACGTCCTGACTTTC. Encoded protein: CASSAAGAGTGHRSGANVLTF. The chain carries TRBV11-1 and TRBJ2-6, with TRBD1 matching 9 bases. Germline CDR1 and CDR2: SGHAT and FQDESV (reference sequence). This CDR3 has 21 amino acids. V shed 5 bases, J shed 4 bases, and the junction held 21 bases outside the gene matches.

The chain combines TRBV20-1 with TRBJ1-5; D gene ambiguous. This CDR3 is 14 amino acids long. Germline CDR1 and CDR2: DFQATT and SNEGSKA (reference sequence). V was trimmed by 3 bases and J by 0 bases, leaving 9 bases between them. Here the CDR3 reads CSARSQYSNQPQHF. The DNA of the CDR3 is TGCAGTGCTAGGTCTCAGTATAGCAATCAGCCCCAGCATTTT.

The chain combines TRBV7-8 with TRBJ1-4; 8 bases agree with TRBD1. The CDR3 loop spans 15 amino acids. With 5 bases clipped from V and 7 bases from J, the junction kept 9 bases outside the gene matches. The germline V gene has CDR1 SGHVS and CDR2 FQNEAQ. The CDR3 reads CASSLQGASREKLFF. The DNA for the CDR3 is TGTGCCAGCAGCCTGCAGGGGGCATCTCGTGAAAAACTGTTTTTT.

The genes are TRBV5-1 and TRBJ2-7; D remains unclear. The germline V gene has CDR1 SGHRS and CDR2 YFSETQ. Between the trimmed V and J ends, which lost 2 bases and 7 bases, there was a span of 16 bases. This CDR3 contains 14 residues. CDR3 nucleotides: TGCGCCAGCAGCTTCGCAGTGGCTGCTGAGGAGCAGTACTTC. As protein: CASSFAVAAEEQYF.

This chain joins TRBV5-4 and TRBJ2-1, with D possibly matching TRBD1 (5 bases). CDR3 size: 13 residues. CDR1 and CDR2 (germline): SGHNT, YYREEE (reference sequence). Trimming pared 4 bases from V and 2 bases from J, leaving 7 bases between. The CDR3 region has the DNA TGTGCCAGCAGCGGGGCCACCTACAATGAGCAGTTCTTC. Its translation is CASSGATYNEQFF.

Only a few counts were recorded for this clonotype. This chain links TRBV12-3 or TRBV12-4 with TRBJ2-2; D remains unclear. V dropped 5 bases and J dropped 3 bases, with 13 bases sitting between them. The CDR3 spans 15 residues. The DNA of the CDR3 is TGTGCCAGCAGTCACACCCAGAGCCACACCGGGGAGCTGTTTTTT. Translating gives CASSHTQSHTGELFF.

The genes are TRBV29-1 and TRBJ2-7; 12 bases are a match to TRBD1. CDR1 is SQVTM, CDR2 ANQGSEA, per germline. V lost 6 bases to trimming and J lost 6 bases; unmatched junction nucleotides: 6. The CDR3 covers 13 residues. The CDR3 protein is CSVPGQGAGEQYF. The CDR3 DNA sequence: TGCAGCGTCCCGGGACAGGGGGCAGGCGAGCAGTACTTC.